The present T cell receptor beta chain was sequenced within a study of CD8+ T cells in alopecia areata. Trimming stripped 5 bases from V and 3 bases from J, with 17 bases between. This CDR3 spans 15 amino acids. Germline CDR1 reads SGHVS; CDR2 reads FQNEAQ. Extracted RNA was reverse transcribed, and the resulting cDNA served as sequencing template. This table comes from immunoSEQ multiplex PCR, and its TCRdb copy is limited to in-frame clones, with some not included. The data hold about 200,000 clones, with less than 65% observed a single time. Regarding treatment: oral pan-JAK inhibitor, 5-10 mg twice daily.

The chain links TRBV7-8 to TRBJ2-7; no clear D. The sample in question was CD4+ T cells sorted from blood, obtained at week 24, from a patient treated with tofacitinib. The TCR sequence derives from a human donor with alopecia areata. The CDR3 DNA reads as TGTGCCAGCAGCCCCATAGCTCCGAGTCTCTACGAGCAGTACTTC. Its translation: CASSPIAPSLYEQYF.